Presented here are 8 T cell receptor beta chains from one specimen sequenced in a study of shared clonotypes between healthy human individuals (dated by TCRdb to 2019 to 2021). The library was generated by the immunoSEQ multiplex PCR assay. Not all clones reach the TCRdb copy of this immuneACCESS table, which keeps in-frame sequences only. Checked studies attribute under half of the gap to unresolved V genes and leave the rest unexplained. This sample has about 520,000 clones in its table, and 95% to 96% of those were observed once. 0.05% to 0.08% of the sample is taken by the ten largest. The sequencing sample was made of naive CD4+ T cells sorted from blood. The meaning of the sample's cell subset or site label: CD45RA+ positively selected. These receptors were collected from a woman between 25 and 40 years old in good health.

CDR3 nucleotide sequence: TGTGCCAGCAGTTTATCTATTTATACGCAGTATTTT. Protein product: CASSLSIYTQYF. The J gene is TRBJ2-3, the V gene TRBV28; no clear D gene. Per germline, CDR1 MDHEN and CDR2 SYDVKM. This CDR3 region has 12 residues. The V end was cut by 1 base, the J end by 7 bases, with 6 bases between.

This chain joins TRBV2 and TRBJ2-2, with 7 bases aligning to TRBD2. The CDR3 totals 16 residues. V dropped 2 bases and J dropped 2; count of bases not matched to a gene: 5. Germline CDR1 SNHLY, CDR2 FYNNEI. The CDR3 DNA reads TGTGCCAGCAGTGAACGTAGCGGGTTAAACACCGGGGAGCTGTTTTTT. This codes for CASSERSGLNTGELFF.

This chain links TRBV28 with TRBJ1-2; the match to TRBD1 covers 7 bases. Germline V gene sequence: CDR1 MDHEN, CDR2 SYDVKM. The CDR3 is made up of 16 amino acids. J gave up 6 bases and V 4 bases, and 14 bases lay outside the gene matches. The CDR3 nucleotides read TGTGCCAGCAGTTCCCACTCCGGACAGGAGGGCCATGGCTACACCTTC. It encodes CASSSHSGQEGHGYTF.

This clone was found once. The V and J genes are TRBV7-9 and TRBJ1-6, with D possibly matching TRBD1 (6 bases). Trimming removed 11 bases at V and 5 bases at J, with 10 bases between. The germline gives CDR1 SEHNR, CDR2 FQNEAQ (reference sequence). There are 12 residues in the CDR3. The CDR3 DNA reads as TGTGCCGCATGGACAGATAATTCACCCCTCCACTTT. Its protein product is CAAWTDNSPLHF.

CDR3 coding DNA: TGCAGCGGAACCGGACAGGGGCAGGACGAGCAGTACTTC. It translates to CSGTGQGQDEQYF. This sequence joins TRBV29-1 and TRBJ2-7; 9 positions match TRBD1. The CDR3 is made up of 13 amino acids. The V and J ends lost 7 bases and 5 bases, in that order; junction bases with no gene match: 9. The germline V gene encodes CDR1 SQVTM and CDR2 ANQGSEA.

The chain has TRBV28 and TRBJ1-5, with 8 bases matching TRBD1. This CDR3 is 15 amino acids long. Germline-derived CDR1 and CDR2 are MDHEN and SYDVKM. Trimming cost V 1 base and J 6 bases; bases outside gene matches: 5. The CDR3 reads CASSLSGGAVQPQHF. In DNA, the CDR3 is TGTGCCAGCAGTTTATCAGGGGGCGCGGTTCAGCCCCAGCATTTT. Based on the CDR3 plus reference TRBV28 and TRBJ1-5, the full variable domain is DVKVTQSSRYLVKRTGEKVFLECVQDMDHENMFWYRQDPGLGLRLIYFSYDVKMKEKGDIPEGYSVSREKKERFSLILESASTNQTSMYLCASSLSGGAVQPQHFGDGTRLSIL.

J is TRBJ2-5 and V is TRBV11-2; no reliable D call. The end of the DNA fits TRBJ2-7 better, so the J call may be wrong. Germline V lookup: CDR1 SGHAT, CDR2 FQNNGV. CDR3 size: 14 residues. CDR3: CASSLTGHFYEQYF. CDR3 DNA: TGTGCCAGCAGCTTAACCGGGCATTTCTACGAGCAGTACTTC.

The chain is built from TRBV5-8 and TRBJ2-5; 8 bases fit TRBD2. CDR3 length equals 13 residues. Germline loops: CDR1 SGHTS, CDR2 YDEGEE. After removal of 2 bases from V and 7 bases from J, the junction contained 4 bases not matched to a gene. CDR3: CASSFERELTQYF. For the CDR3, the DNA is TGTGCCAGCAGCTTCGAGCGGGAGTTGACCCAGTACTTC.